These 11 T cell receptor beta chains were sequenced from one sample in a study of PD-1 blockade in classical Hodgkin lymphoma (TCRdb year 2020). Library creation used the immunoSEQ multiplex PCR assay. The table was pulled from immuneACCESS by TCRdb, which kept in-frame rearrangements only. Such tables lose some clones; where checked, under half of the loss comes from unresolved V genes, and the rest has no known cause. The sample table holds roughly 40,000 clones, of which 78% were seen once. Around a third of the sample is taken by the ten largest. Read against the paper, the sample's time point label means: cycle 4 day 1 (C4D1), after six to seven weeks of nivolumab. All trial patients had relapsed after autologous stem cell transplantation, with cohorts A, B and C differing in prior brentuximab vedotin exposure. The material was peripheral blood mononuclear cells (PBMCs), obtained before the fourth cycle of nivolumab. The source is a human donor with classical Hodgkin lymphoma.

The CDR3, as DNA: TGCGCCAGCAGCCGTACGGGGGAATCCTACAATGAGCAGTTCTTC. Its protein is CASSRTGESYNEQFF. This rearrangement joins TRBV5-1 to TRBJ2-1, with D possibly TRBD2 on 6 matching bases. V lost 4 bases and J 1 base, leaving 12 bases between the germline ends. Germline CDR1 and CDR2: SGHRS and YFSETQ. The CDR3 is 15 residues long.

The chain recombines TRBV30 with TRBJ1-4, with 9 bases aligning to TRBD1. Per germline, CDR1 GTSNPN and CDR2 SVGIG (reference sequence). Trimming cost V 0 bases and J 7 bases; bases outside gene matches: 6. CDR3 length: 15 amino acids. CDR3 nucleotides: TGTGCCTGGAGTGTACAGGGGGCGCAAAGTGAAAAACTGTTTTTT. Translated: CAWSVQGAQSEKLFF. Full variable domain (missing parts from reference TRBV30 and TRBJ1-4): SQTIHQWPATLVQPVGSPLSLECTVEGTSNPNLYWYRQAAGRGLQLLFYSVGIGQISSEVPQNLSASRPQDRQFILSSKKLLLSDSGFYLCAWSVQGAQSEKLFFGSGTQLSVL.

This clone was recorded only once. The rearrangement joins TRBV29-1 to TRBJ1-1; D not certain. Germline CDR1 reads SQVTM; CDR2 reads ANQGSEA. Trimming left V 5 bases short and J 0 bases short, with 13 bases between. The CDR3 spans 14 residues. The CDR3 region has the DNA TGCAGCGTTAGGTCTGACAACTTGAACACTGAAGCTTTCTTT. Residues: CSVRSDNLNTEAFF.

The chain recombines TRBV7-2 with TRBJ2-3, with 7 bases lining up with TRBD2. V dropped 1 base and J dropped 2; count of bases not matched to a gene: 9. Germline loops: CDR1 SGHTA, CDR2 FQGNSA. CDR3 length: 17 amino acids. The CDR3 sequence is CASSLEGLADHTDTQYF. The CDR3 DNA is TGTGCCAGCAGCTTAGAAGGCCTAGCGGACCACACAGATACGCAGTATTTT.

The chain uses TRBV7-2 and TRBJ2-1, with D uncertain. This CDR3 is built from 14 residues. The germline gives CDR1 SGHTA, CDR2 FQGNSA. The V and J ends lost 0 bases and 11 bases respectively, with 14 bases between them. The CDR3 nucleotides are TGTGCCAGCAGCTTAGCGCTCATGAGTGGCCAGCAGTTCTTC. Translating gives CASSLALMSGQQFF.

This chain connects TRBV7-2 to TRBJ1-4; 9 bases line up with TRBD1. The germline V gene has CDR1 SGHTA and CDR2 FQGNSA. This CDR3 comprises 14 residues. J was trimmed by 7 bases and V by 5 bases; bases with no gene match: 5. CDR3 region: CASSPQGAVEKLFF. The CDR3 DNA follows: TGTGCCAGCAGCCCACAGGGGGCAGTTGAAAAACTGTTTTTT.

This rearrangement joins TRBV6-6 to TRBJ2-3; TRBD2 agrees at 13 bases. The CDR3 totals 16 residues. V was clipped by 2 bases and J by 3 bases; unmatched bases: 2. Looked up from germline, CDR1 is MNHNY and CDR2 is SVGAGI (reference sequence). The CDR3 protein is CASSYGGLAGTDTQYF. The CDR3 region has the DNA TGTGCCAGCAGTTACGGGGGACTAGCGGGAACAGATACGCAGTATTTT.

The CDR3 spells CSVSERNQPQHF. CDR3 DNA: TGCAGCGTCTCAGAAAGGAATCAGCCCCAGCATTTT. The gene calls are TRBV29-1 and TRBJ1-5; D is undetermined. Germline V gene data show CDR1 as SQVTM and CDR2 as ANQGSEA. V dropped 6 bases and J dropped 4 bases, with 10 bases sitting between them. This CDR3 spans 12 amino acids.

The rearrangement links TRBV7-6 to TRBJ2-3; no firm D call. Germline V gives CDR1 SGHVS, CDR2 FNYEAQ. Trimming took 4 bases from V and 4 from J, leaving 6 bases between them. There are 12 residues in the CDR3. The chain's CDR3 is CASSSYSDTQYF. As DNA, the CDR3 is TGTGCCAGCAGCTCGTATTCAGATACGCAGTATTTT. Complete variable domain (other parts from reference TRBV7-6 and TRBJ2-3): GAGVSQSPRYKVTKRGQDVALRCDPISGHVSLYWYRQALGQGPEFLTYFNYEAQQDKSGLPNDRFSAERPEGSISTLTIQRTEQRDSAMYRCASSSYSDTQYFGPGTRLTVL.

The CDR3 is CASSPGQADTDTQYF. CDR3 DNA sequence: TGTGCCAGCAGCCCAGGACAGGCCGACACAGATACGCAGTATTTT. This chain joins TRBV7-6 and TRBJ2-3; TRBD1 matches 7 bases. V was pared by 5 bases and J by 2 bases, with 7 bases of the junction left unmatched. Germline values: CDR1 SGHVS, CDR2 FNYEAQ. The CDR3 consists of 15 residues.

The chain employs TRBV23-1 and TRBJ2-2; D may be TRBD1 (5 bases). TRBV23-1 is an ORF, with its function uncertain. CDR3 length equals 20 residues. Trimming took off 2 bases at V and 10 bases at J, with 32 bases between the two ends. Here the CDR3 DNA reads TGCGCCAGCAGTCAACAATTGGGGCCGACAAGAATCGATTCTTCCAAGGAGCTGTTTTTT. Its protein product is CASSQQLGPTRIDSSKELFF.